This passage covers 29 T cell receptor beta chains from one sample sequenced in a study of T cells in Graves' hyperthyroidism and ophthalmopathy. There were TCR beta CDR3 regions amplified from RNA transcripts. With the HTBI primer set, the TCR CDR3 went through a first round of RT-PCR. TCRdb itself ran the multiplex PCR reads through MiXCR, one entry per CDR3 protein. The sample consists of some 270,000 distinct CDR3 sequences, roughly an eighth of them appearing once. Material for sequencing was blood. The receptors come from a woman aged 40 to 50 with Graves' hyperthyroidism.

Many counts were recorded for this clonotype. The chain recombines TRBV6-1 with TRBJ2-7; 7 bases are a match to TRBD2. V dropped 6 bases and J dropped 4; count of bases not matched to a gene: 15. From germline, CDR1 is MNHNS and CDR2 SASEGT. This CDR3 is built from 16 residues. The CDR3 nucleotides read TGTGCCAGCAGAAAATACCCCGGGACTACGATTTACGAGCAGTACTTC. Translated, it gives CASRKYPGTTIYEQYF.

V is TRBV6-1 and J is TRBJ2-7; TRBD1 matches at 9 bases. CDR1 and CDR2 from the germline V gene are MNHNS and SASEGT. The CDR3 has 14 residues. Trimming at V came to 6 bases and at J to 4 bases, leaving 7 bases not matched to a gene. The CDR3 is CASRDWDRDYEQYF. CDR3 DNA: TGTGCCAGCAGAGATTGGGACAGGGATTACGAGCAGTACTTC.

This clonotype showed up just a few times. This sequence joins TRBV30 and TRBJ1-2, with D possibly matching TRBD1 (5 bases). CDR3 size: 16 residues. The germline CDR1 and CDR2 sequences are GTSNPN and SVGIG (reference sequence). Trimming removed 0 bases from V and 7 bases from J, with 21 bases in between. CDR3 coding DNA: TGTGCCTGGAGTGTACGGTTCACTAGGTCCGGGGGTGGCTACACCTTC. It translates to CAWSVRFTRSGGGYTF.

This clonotype was detected many times. The chain's CDR3 is CASSPSADGGYGYTF. In nucleotides, the CDR3 is TGTGCCAGCAGTCCGTCCGCAGACGGTGGCTATGGCTACACCTTC. V is TRBV28 and J is TRBJ1-2; no reliable D call. Per germline, CDR1 MDHEN and CDR2 SYDVKM. This CDR3 is built from 15 residues. V dropped 5 bases and J dropped 4 bases, with 17 bases sitting between them.

This clonotype appeared many times. The chain is built from TRBV7-3 and TRBJ2-1, with a weak D call TRBD1 (6 bases). Trimming cost V 4 bases and J 8 bases, with 15 bases left between them. Germline V CDR1 and CDR2: SGHTA, FQGTGA. The CDR3 runs 14 residues. The chain's CDR3 is CASSSGASSDEQFF. CDR3 DNA: TGTGCCAGCAGCTCAGGGGCTTCCTCTGATGAGCAGTTCTTC. Variable domain in full (rest from reference TRBV7-3 and TRBJ2-1): GAGVSQTPSNKVTEKGKYVELRCDPISGHTALYWYRQSLGQGPEFLIYFQGTGAADDSGLPNDRFFAVRPEGSVSTLKIQRTERGDSAVYLCASSSGASSDEQFFGPGTRLTVL.

This clonotype was picked up many times. The gene calls are TRBV7-8 and TRBJ2-1, with TRBD1 matching over 9 bases. Germline V gene sequence: CDR1 SGHVS, CDR2 FQNEAQ. V lost 0 bases to trimming and J lost 6 bases; unmatched junction nucleotides: 3. This CDR3 comprises 15 residues. CDR3 protein: CASSLAWDRVNEQFF. CDR3 nucleotide sequence: TGTGCCAGCAGCTTAGCTTGGGACAGGGTCAATGAGCAGTTCTTC.

The V and J genes are TRBV7-3 and TRBJ2-1; D is unclear. Trimming took off 6 bases at V and 3 bases at J, with 9 bases between the two ends. Germline values: CDR1 SGHTA, CDR2 FQGTGA. The CDR3 runs 13 residues. The CDR3 is CASSIDGYNEQFF. CDR3 coding DNA: TGTGCCAGCAGTATTGACGGCTACAATGAGCAGTTCTTC.

This clonotype was picked up many times. The V and J genes are TRBV27 and TRBJ1-6; D unresolved. Germline CDR1 reads MNHEY; CDR2 reads SMNVEV (reference sequence). This CDR3 spans 17 amino acids. V lost 5 bases and J lost 0, with 14 bases in between. CDR3 DNA: TGTGCCAGCAGTAACGACCCGCCGAGCTCCTATAATTCACCCCTCCACTTT. Amino acid sequence: CASSNDPPSSYNSPLHF.

This clonotype was recorded at least ten times. The genes are TRBV6-6 and TRBJ2-1; D call uncertain. In germline, CDR1 is MNHNY, CDR2 SVGAGI (reference sequence). This CDR3 comprises 12 residues. The ends were cut back, 0 bases at V and 7 bases at J, with 4 bases in the middle. DNA of the CDR3: TGTGCCAGCAGTTACTCTAATAATGAGCAGTTCTTC. Translation: CASSYSNNEQFF.

This clonotype was detected ten times or more. The CDR3 here is CASSELAGGEETQYF. DNA for the CDR3: TGTGCCAGCAGTGAACTGGCAGGGGGAGAGGAGACCCAGTACTTC. V usage is TRBV2 and J usage is TRBJ2-5; 7 nucleotides agree with TRBD1. The V segment lost 2 bases and the J segment 5 bases; nucleotides outside the gene matches: 8. The CDR3 is 15 amino acids. Germline V CDR1 and CDR2: SNHLY, FYNNEI.

The table lists this clonotype with a few counts. CDR3 DNA sequence: TGTGCCAGCTCACCACTTCAGGGACAAGGGGAGCAGTACTTC. Translated, it gives CASSPLQGQGEQYF. The rearrangement joins TRBV18 to TRBJ2-7; tentatively, D is TRBD1 (6 bases). From germline, CDR1 is KGHSH and CDR2 LQKENI. CDR3 length: 14 amino acids. The V end lost 1 base, the J end lost 7 bases, and 14 bases lay between the germline ends.

The chain employs TRBV29-1 and TRBJ1-5; D is undetermined. The V and J ends lost 4 bases and 4 bases respectively, with 11 bases between them. In germline, CDR1 is SQVTM, CDR2 ANQGSEA. The CDR3 runs 13 residues. For the CDR3, the DNA is TGCAGCGTTGGGGCCGGTCTGAATCAGCCCCAGCATTTT. Its protein product is CSVGAGLNQPQHF.

This clonotype appeared many times. The V gene is TRBV12-3 or TRBV12-4, the J gene TRBJ2-1; 9 bases line up with TRBD2. V lost 5 bases to trimming and J lost 7 bases; unmatched junction nucleotides: 9. The CDR3 covers 15 residues. The CDR3 loop reads CASSPHGGRDNEQFF. The CDR3, as DNA: TGTGCCAGCAGTCCCCACGGCGGGAGGGATAATGAGCAGTTCTTC.

This clonotype was seen once. V and J are TRBV6-2 or TRBV6-3 and TRBJ1-4; 12 nucleotides line up with TRBD1. Germline-derived CDR1 and CDR2 are MNHEY and SVGEGT. There are 17 residues in the CDR3. J gave up 6 bases and V 7 bases, and 12 bases lay outside the gene matches. The CDR3: CASTPGTGGISYEKLFF. The DNA of the CDR3 is TGTGCCAGCACCCCGGGGACAGGGGGCATTTCGTATGAAAAACTGTTTTTT.

This clonotype was detected ten times or more. The chain links TRBV7-9 to TRBJ2-7, with D perhaps TRBD2 (6 bases). V dropped 6 bases and J dropped 2 bases, with 14 bases sitting between them. The length of the CDR3 is 14 residues. Germline loops: CDR1 SEHNR, CDR2 FQNEAQ (reference sequence). CDR3 coding DNA: TGTGCCAGCAGTCTAGCGACCCTTACCTACGAGCAGTACTTC. The encoded protein is CASSLATLTYEQYF.

V gene TRBV4-2 combines with J gene TRBJ2-3; 8 bases are a match to TRBD2. CDR3 length: 16 amino acids. The ends lost 1 base at V and 0 bases at J; junction bases unmatched: 3. The germline V gene has CDR1 LGHNA and CDR2 YNFKEQ. CDR3 DNA: TGTGCCAGCAGCCAAGCCCCTAGCGGGAGCACAGATACGCAGTATTTT. This translates into CASSQAPSGSTDTQYF.

At least ten counts were recorded for this clonotype. The chain employs TRBV6-1 and TRBJ2-1; the D gene is possibly TRBD2 (5 bases). V dropped 2 bases and J dropped 6 bases, with 11 bases sitting between them. Germline V gene sequence: CDR1 MNHNS, CDR2 SASEGT. CDR3 length equals 14 residues. The CDR3 coding sequence is TGTGCCAGCAGTGAATTTCGGGGTGTCAATGAGCAGTTCTTC. This translates into CASSEFRGVNEQFF.

This clonotype was seen more than once but under ten times. The J gene is TRBJ2-1, the V gene TRBV10-3; 8 bases fit TRBD1. Germline CDR1 reads ENHRY; CDR2 reads SYGVKD. With V trimmed by 10 bases and J by 7 bases, 18 bases remained unmatched. The CDR3 consists of 16 residues. The CDR3 region has the DNA TGTGCCACCAAGGGGGGTTCAGGACAGGGAAAAAATGAGCAGTTCTTC. Residues: CATKGGSGQGKNEQFF.

The chain uses TRBV5-1 and TRBJ2-7; D unresolved. The V end lost 4 bases, the J end lost 4 bases, and 21 bases lay between the germline ends. CDR1 and CDR2 from the germline V gene are SGHRS and YFSETQ. The CDR3 has 16 amino acids. In DNA form, the CDR3 reads TGCGCCAGCAGCCCCGGTGGGGTCGCGGCTCGGTACGAGCAGTACTTC. Its protein product is CASSPGGVAARYEQYF.

This clonotype was observed at least ten times. V usage is TRBV3-1 and J usage is TRBJ2-5, with D maybe TRBD1 (5 bases). Germline V lookup: CDR1 LGHDT, CDR2 YNNKEL (reference sequence). Trimming took 1 base from V and 2 from J, leaving 8 bases between them. There are 14 residues in the CDR3. In DNA form, the CDR3 reads TGTGCCAGCAGCCAAGTTGCAGGGCAAGAGACCCAGTACTTC. It specifies CASSQVAGQETQYF.

This clonotype appeared many times. The rearrangement uses TRBV29-1 and TRBJ2-3, with D possibly being TRBD2 (5 bases). The germline CDR1 and CDR2 sequences are SQVTM and ANQGSEA. CDR3 length equals 12 residues. With 3 bases removed from V and 6 bases from J, the gap between germline ends came to 10 bases. The CDR3 bases are TGCAGCGTTGATGAGGGAGTGGATACGCAGTATTTT. It specifies CSVDEGVDTQYF.

The chain joins TRBV20-1 to TRBJ2-1; D possibly uses TRBD1 or TRBD2 (5 bases each). The CDR3 sequence is 13 residues long. V gave up 7 bases and J gave up 5 bases, with 15 bases separating them. Germline V lookup: CDR1 DFQATT, CDR2 SNEGSKA (reference sequence). The DNA for the CDR3 is TGCAGTGTTAGTCGTCAGGGACACAATGAGCAGTTCTTC. As protein: CSVSRQGHNEQFF.

This clonotype was found many times. The CDR3 loop is CASSEWGTGNTEAFF. In nucleotides, the CDR3 is TGTGCCAGCAGTGAATGGGGGACAGGGAACACTGAAGCTTTCTTT. V is TRBV6-1 and J is TRBJ1-1; 8 bases map to TRBD1. This CDR3 comprises 15 residues. V lost 2 bases to trimming and J lost 1 base; unmatched junction nucleotides: 3. Germline CDR1 is MNHNS and CDR2 is SASEGT.

This clonotype was seen many times. The genes are TRBV5-8 and TRBJ2-4; weak D call: TRBD1 (5 bases). The CDR3 runs 16 residues. Germline CDR1 and CDR2: SGHTS and YDEGEE. The V end was cut by 3 bases, the J end by 1 base, with 14 bases between. DNA of the CDR3: TGTGCCAGCAGCTCCCAGGGTACGGTGGCCAAAAACATTCAGTACTTC. Translated: CASSSQGTVAKNIQYF.

This clonotype was observed at least ten times. The CDR3 nucleotides read TGTGCCAGCAGCTTAGGGGGGGCAGGTACTGAAGCTTTCTTT. It specifies CASSLGGAGTEAFF. The genes are TRBV7-9 and TRBJ1-1; D perhaps matches TRBD1 (6 bases). The length of the CDR3 is 14 residues. CDR1 SEHNR and CDR2 FQNEAQ come from the germline V gene (reference sequence). Trimming cost V 1 base and J 5 bases, with 11 bases left between them. The full variable domain, with the rest looked up from reference TRBV7-9 and TRBJ1-1, is DTGVSQNPRHKITKRGQNVTFRCDPISEHNRLYWYRQTLGQGPEFLTYFQNEAQLEKSRLLSDRFSAERPKGSFSTLEIQRTEQGDSAMYLCASSLGGAGTEAFFGQGTRLTVV.

The chain is built from TRBV4-1 and TRBJ1-4; D remains unclear. V was trimmed by 1 base and J by 8 bases, leaving 14 bases between them. CDR3 length: 15 residues. Per the germline V gene, CDR1 is MGHRA and CDR2 is YSYEKL. The chain's CDR3 is CASSQAGPSPEKLFF. The CDR3, as DNA: TGCGCCAGCAGCCAAGCGGGCCCCTCGCCCGAAAAACTGTTTTTT.

This clonotype was seen at least ten times. The chain recombines TRBV12-3 or TRBV12-4 with TRBJ1-3, with a possible D match to TRBD1 (6 bases). The CDR3 loop spans 15 amino acids. V lost 6 bases, J lost 0 bases, and 12 bases lay in between. The DNA of the CDR3 is TGTGCCAGCAGACCTTGGACAGACTCTGGAAACACCATATATTTT. It translates to CASRPWTDSGNTIYF.

In its sample, this clonotype was seen a few times. The chain couples TRBV10-3 to TRBJ2-7; tentatively, D is TRBD1 or TRBD2 (6 bases each). Germline CDR1 ENHRY, CDR2 SYGVKD. The CDR3 covers 13 residues. Trimming left V 7 bases short and J 3 bases short, with 13 bases between. For the CDR3, the DNA is TGTGCCATCAAGGGGGGACTCGGCTACGAGCAGTACTTC. Its protein is CAIKGGLGYEQYF.

This chain uses TRBV5-4 with TRBJ1-2; no definite D call. This CDR3 is 15 amino acids long. Germline V lookup: CDR1 SGHNT, CDR2 YYREEE (reference sequence). With 2 bases removed from V and 4 bases from J, the gap between germline ends came to 15 bases. The CDR3 region has the DNA TGTGCCAGCAGCTTAGACGCAGAAGAAATCTATGGCTACACCTTC. Its protein is CASSLDAEEIYGYTF.